This TCR beta chain was captured by sequencing in a study of human T cells and chemical hapten exposure. Across the study: Mainly, slight library volume differences in the pool made TCR yields vary.

TCRdb itself ran the RACE reads through MiXCR, one entry per CDR3 protein. The data show roughly 100,000 distinct CDR3 sequences, with around 8.8% seen just once and 2.9% held by the top ten. This clonotype was seen many times. As for time point: healthy volunteer bleed at 2 weeks. From whole blood left unfractionated, total RNA was extracted. Sequencing used whole blood. This TCR was recovered from a female donor in good health. Some clones in this sample may be carry-over from other donors' samples.

CDR3 region: CASSSSGRGYEQYF. Written as DNA, the CDR3 is TGTGCCAGCAGCAGTAGCGGGAGAGGATACGAGCAGTACTTC. The chain combines TRBV6-2 or TRBV6-3 with TRBJ2-7; 9 nucleotides line up with TRBD2. V lost 6 bases and J lost 4; bases outside the gene matches: 7. The germline CDR1 and CDR2 sequences are MNHEY and SVGEGT. This CDR3 contains 14 residues.